The 30 T cell receptor beta chains listed next were all sequenced from one sample in a study of T cell responses to AZD1222 COVID-19 vaccine (dated by TCRdb to 2020 to 2022). The library came from the immunoSEQ multiplex PCR assay. TCRdb took over this immuneACCESS table, retaining in-frame rearrangements with V and J assigned. Such tables are incomplete; in checked studies, under half of the missing clones stem from an unresolved V gene, and the remainder is unexplained. Counted in this sample were tens of thousands of clones; 92% of them appeared once. The ten largest clonotypes hold less than 4% of the sample. The meaning of the sample's time point label: about 28 days (+/-7) after the second vaccine dose. This specimen was peripheral blood, taken 28 days after the second AZD1222 dose. The receptors here all came from an adult who received the AZD1222 COVID-19 vaccine.

DNA for the CDR3: TGTGCCAGTACGGGGACAGGGGGAAACACCATATATTTT. Residues: CASTGTGGNTIYF. V and J are TRBV19 and TRBJ1-3; TRBD1 matches 9 bases. The V gene end was trimmed by 7 bases and the J gene end by 4 bases; junction bases not matched to a gene: 2. Germline V gene sequence: CDR1 LNHDA, CDR2 SQIVND (reference sequence). This CDR3 is built from 13 residues.

The chain employs TRBV1 and TRBJ1-1. TRBV1 is flagged as a pseudogene. The CDR3 is 15 residues long. The CDR3 DNA is TGCACCAGCAGCCAAGATAGTAGGGAGAACACTGAAGCTTTCTTT. It yields the protein CTSSQDSRENTEAFF.

V is TRBV28 and J is TRBJ2-7; D is ambiguous. The CDR3 extends over 13 amino acids. V was pared by 2 bases and J by 2 bases, with 7 bases between. CDR1 and CDR2 from the germline V gene are MDHEN and SYDVKM. DNA of the CDR3: TGTGCCAGCAGTTTAGTAGCCCCCTACGAGCAGTACTTC. It codes for CASSLVAPYEQYF.

The chain is built from TRBV28 and TRBJ2-6; D may be TRBD1 (6 bases). This CDR3 contains 19 residues. Germline CDR1 MDHEN, CDR2 SYDVKM. Trimming cost V 5 bases and J 0 bases, with 20 bases left between them. For the CDR3, the DNA is TGTGCCAGCAGTCTAGGGGGTAGGGGGACACACTCTGGGGCCAACGTCCTGACTTTC. This gives the protein CASSLGGRGTHSGANVLTF.

This rearrangement joins TRBV19 to TRBJ1-3; D is uncertain. Germline values: CDR1 LNHDA, CDR2 SQIVND (reference sequence). Between the trimmed V and J ends, which lost 3 bases and 0 bases, there was a span of 15 bases. This CDR3 is 17 amino acids long. Written as DNA, the CDR3 is TGTGCCAGTAGTATGGTTGAGGGCAGTCCCTCTGGAAACACCATATATTTT. This codes for CASSMVEGSPSGNTIYF.

J is TRBJ1-2 and V is TRBV5-8; D unclear. Trimming shortened V by 1 base and J by 4 bases, and 8 bases separated the two germline ends. This CDR3 has 13 residues. The germline gives CDR1 SGHTS, CDR2 YDEGEE. CDR3 residues: CASSLRPGYGYTF. The CDR3 DNA reads as TGTGCCAGCAGCTTGCGGCCAGGCTATGGCTACACCTTC.

The rearrangement links TRBV19 to TRBJ1-1, with D tentatively TRBD1 (5 bases). The CDR3 loop spans 15 amino acids. Germline V CDR1 and CDR2: LNHDA, SQIVND (reference sequence). The germline V and J ends were trimmed by 0 bases and 2 bases, with 10 bases remaining between them. The CDR3 DNA follows: TGTGCCAGTAGTATAGATCTTACAGGCAACACTGAAGCTTTCTTT. Translation gives CASSIDLTGNTEAFF.

V and J are TRBV12-3 or TRBV12-4 and TRBJ2-7; a weak D match, TRBD2 (6 bases). The CDR3 is 13 residues long. V was cut by 3 bases and J by 6 bases, with 12 bases left in between. The CDR3 sequence is CASSFAGLGEQYF. The CDR3, as DNA: TGTGCCAGCAGTTTCGCGGGACTCGGCGAGCAGTACTTC.

The rearrangement joins TRBV9 to TRBJ1-6; no reliable D call. The CDR3 is made up of 13 amino acids. In germline, CDR1 is SGDLS, CDR2 YYNGEE. The V and J ends lost 8 bases and 8 bases respectively, with 14 bases between them. Here the CDR3 DNA reads TGTGCCAGTGGGCCCTGGGCTCATTCACCCCTCCACTTT. It is translated as CASGPWAHSPLHF.

The chain carries TRBV6-2 or TRBV6-3 and TRBJ1-2, with 7 nucleotides matching TRBD1. V trimming: 2 bases; J trimming: 6 bases; junction bases outside the gene matches: 3. The germline gives CDR1 MNHEY, CDR2 SVGEGT. CDR3 length equals 13 residues. CDR3 nucleotide sequence: TGTGCCAGCAGTTACGTGACAGGGAATGGCTACACCTTC. Protein sequence: CASSYVTGNGYTF.

The chain combines TRBV3-1 (or the pseudogene TRBV3-2) with TRBJ1-2; D unclear. This CDR3 contains 14 residues. Germline V gene sequence: CDR1 LGHDT, CDR2 YNNKEL (reference sequence). Trimming cost V 1 base and J 1 base, with 7 bases left between them. The CDR3 loop is CASSQVDVNYGYTF. DNA of the CDR3: TGTGCCAGCAGCCAAGTCGACGTTAACTATGGCTACACCTTC.

The V gene is TRBV30, the J gene TRBJ1-2; D is unresolved. The V end lost 0 bases, the J end lost 7 bases, and 9 bases lay between the germline ends. Germline-derived CDR1 and CDR2 are GTSNPN and SVGIG (reference sequence). This CDR3 region has 12 residues. CDR3 nucleotides: TGTGCCTGGAGTGTTTCCCCTCTTGGCTACACCTTC. It codes for CAWSVSPLGYTF.

This clone showed up just once. The chain uses TRBV6-1 and TRBJ1-4; D gene uncertain. This CDR3 comprises 14 residues. Trimming took 1 base from V and 0 from J, leaving 3 bases between them. Looked up from germline, CDR1 is MNHNS and CDR2 is SASEGT. This CDR3 reads CASSEGTTNEKLFF. The CDR3 nucleotides are TGTGCCAGCAGTGAAGGGACAACTAATGAAAAACTGTTTTTT.

The CDR3 bases are TGTGCCAGTAGTGCGACGGGGGGTAGCACAGATACGCAGTATTTT. Encoded protein: CASSATGGSTDTQYF. V and J are TRBV19 and TRBJ2-3, with TRBD2 matching over 7 bases. With V trimmed by 5 bases and J by 0 bases, 5 bases remained unmatched. The CDR3 consists of 15 residues. Germline V gives CDR1 LNHDA, CDR2 SQIVND (reference sequence).

This clone has a single count. The chain couples TRBV2 to TRBJ1-6; D is ambiguous. Germline values: CDR1 SNHLY, CDR2 FYNNEI. V was shortened by 4 bases and J by 6 bases, with 4 bases between the two germline ends. The CDR3 is 12 amino acids. The chain's CDR3 is CASSVGNSPLHF. The CDR3 DNA is TGTGCCAGCAGTGTAGGTAATTCACCCCTCCACTTT.

The count of this clone is one. This chain connects TRBV21-1 to TRBJ2-3; TRBD2, the table's D call, was not compared with the DNA. TRBV21-1 is a documented pseudogene. This CDR3 has 18 residues. CDR3 amino acids: CASTTGLAGGLPKDTQYF. The DNA for the CDR3 is TGTGCCAGCACCACGGGACTAGCGGGGGGGCTGCCAAAAGATACGCAGTATTTT.

The chain joins TRBV4-1 to TRBJ1-1; D is unresolved. This CDR3 is built from 18 residues. CDR1 and CDR2 (germline): MGHRA, YSYEKL. V gave up 0 bases and J gave up 2 bases, with 19 bases separating them. CDR3 DNA: TGCGCCAGCAGCCAAGAAGCCAGCAAGGTCGGTATTAACACTGAAGCTTTCTTT. It specifies CASSQEASKVGINTEAFF.

The chain employs TRBV4-1 and TRBJ2-5, with D perhaps TRBD2 (6 bases). With 0 bases removed from V and 4 bases from J, the gap between germline ends came to 12 bases. Germline assignment: CDR1 MGHRA and CDR2 YSYEKL. The length of the CDR3 is 15 residues. The CDR3 region has the DNA TGCGCCAGCAGCCAAGATTTTGGAGGGGTAGAGACCCAGTACTTC. Encoded protein: CASSQDFGGVETQYF.

The rearrangement joins TRBV9 to TRBJ1-6; unclear D gene. The germline CDR1 and CDR2 sequences are SGDLS and YYNGEE. The CDR3 covers 14 residues. V lost 2 bases to trimming and J lost 8 bases, with 11 bases between them. The CDR3 protein is CASSVEVMDSPLHF. DNA for the CDR3: TGTGCCAGCAGCGTGGAGGTTATGGATTCACCCCTCCACTTT.

The rearrangement joins TRBV29-1 to TRBJ1-2; D remains unclear. There are 12 residues in the CDR3. Trimming removed 0 bases at V and 5 bases at J, with 7 bases between. Germline assignment: CDR1 SQVTM and CDR2 ANQGSEA. CDR3 amino acids: CSVEERLYGYTF. CDR3 bases: TGCAGCGTTGAAGAGAGACTGTATGGCTACACCTTC.

This chain uses TRBV20-1 with TRBJ1-4; no definite D call. The CDR3 is 14 amino acids. V dropped 3 bases and J dropped 4 bases, with 12 bases sitting between them. Per the germline V gene, CDR1 is DFQATT and CDR2 is SNEGSKA (reference sequence). Here the CDR3 reads CSASAGQYNEKLFF. The CDR3, as DNA: TGCAGTGCTAGTGCAGGCCAGTATAATGAAAAACTGTTTTTT.

This chain uses TRBV19 with TRBJ1-5; possible D gene TRBD1, 5 bases. V lost 6 bases to trimming and J lost 0 bases, with 12 bases between them. The CDR3 has 15 residues. Germline CDR1 is LNHDA and CDR2 is SQIVND (reference sequence). CDR3 in amino acids: CASRWDGNSNQPQHF. CDR3 sequence (DNA): TGTGCCAGTAGGTGGGACGGGAATAGCAATCAGCCCCAGCATTTT. The complete variable domain, with remaining parts taken from reference TRBV19 and TRBJ1-5, reads DGGITQSPKYLFRKEGQNVTLSCEQNLNHDAMYWYRQDPGQGLRLIYYSQIVNDFQKGDIAEGYSVSREKKESFPLTVTSAQKNPTAFYLCASRWDGNSNQPQHFGDGTRLSIL.

This chain links TRBV18 with TRBJ2-1; the match to TRBD2 covers 7 bases. Per the germline V gene, CDR1 is KGHSH and CDR2 is LQKENI. Trimming at V came to 2 bases and at J to 10 bases, leaving 2 bases not matched to a gene. The CDR3 is made up of 12 amino acids. DNA for the CDR3: TGTGCCAGCTCACCAACACTAGCGGAGCAGTTCTTC. This sequence encodes CASSPTLAEQFF.

The chain joins TRBV7-8 to TRBJ2-7; 9 bases are a match to TRBD1. Germline V CDR1 and CDR2: SGHVS, FQNEAQ. Losses at the gene ends were 7 bases for V and 5 bases for J; bases not matched to a gene: 9. This CDR3 has 14 amino acids. CDR3: CASKLGDRVHEQYF. CDR3 DNA: TGTGCCAGCAAATTGGGGGACAGGGTCCACGAGCAGTACTTC.

The chain combines TRBV28 with TRBJ2-5; D might be TRBD1 or TRBD2, each matching 5 bases. The CDR3 is made up of 15 amino acids. Germline CDR1 MDHEN, CDR2 SYDVKM. Trimming cost V 3 bases and J 2 bases, with 13 bases left between them. As DNA, the CDR3 is TGTGCCAGCAGTTTTGAGGGGTCCCCACAAGAGACCCAGTACTTC. Its protein is CASSFEGSPQETQYF.

The CDR3 DNA is TGTGCCAGCAGCGTCGGAATTGGATCAACTAATGAAAAACTGTTTTTT. Translation: CASSVGIGSTNEKLFF. This sequence joins TRBV9 and TRBJ1-4; no clear D. Germline CDR1 and CDR2: SGDLS and YYNGEE. Trimming cost V 2 bases and J 0 bases, with 11 bases left between them. This CDR3 is 16 amino acids long.

This clone was seen just once. The chain uses TRBV18 and TRBJ2-1, with 9 bases lining up with TRBD1. V lost 3 bases to trimming and J lost 7 bases; unmatched junction nucleotides: 10. CDR3 length: 16 residues. Germline V gives CDR1 KGHSH, CDR2 LQKENI. CDR3 residues: CASSPRMTGGANEQFF. Here the CDR3 DNA reads TGTGCCAGCTCACCGAGGATGACAGGGGGGGCAAATGAGCAGTTCTTC.

The chain joins TRBV28 to TRBJ1-2, with a possible D match to TRBD1 (5 bases). V was pared by 2 bases and J by 0 bases, with 13 bases between. In germline, CDR1 is MDHEN, CDR2 SYDVKM. This CDR3 contains 16 residues. As DNA, the CDR3 is TGTGCCAGCAGTTTAATTTTTGGGGGAGCTAACTATGGCTACACCTTC. Translating it yields CASSLIFGGANYGYTF.

In DNA form, the CDR3 reads TGTGCCAGCAGTCCGGGACACCAAGAGACCCAGTACTTC. Protein product: CASSPGHQETQYF. This chain joins TRBV12-3 or TRBV12-4 and TRBJ2-5, with D possibly being TRBD1 or TRBD2 (5 bases each). The V end lost 5 bases, the J end lost 0 bases, and 7 bases lay between the germline ends. The CDR3 totals 13 residues.

This clone has just one count. The genes are TRBV5-1 and TRBJ1-1; tentative D call: TRBD1 (5 bases). The CDR3 consists of 15 residues. V was shortened by 0 bases and J by 1 base, with 10 bases between the two germline ends. Germline V gene sequence: CDR1 SGHRS, CDR2 YFSETQ. In DNA, the CDR3 is TGCGCCAGCAGCTTGGAGGTTGGGACGAACACTGAAGCTTTCTTT. The encoded protein is CASSLEVGTNTEAFF.